The 30 T cell receptor beta chains below all came from one sample that was sequenced in a study of T cell responses to AZD1222 COVID-19 vaccine. The table came from immunoSEQ multiplex PCR; TCRdb's copy has only in-frame clones and leaves some out. The table includes about 100,000 clones, 80% to 90% detected once. The sequences come from peripheral blood, collected on day 0 of AZD1222 vaccination. The receptors here all came from an adult in good health.

This sequence joins TRBV2 and TRBJ2-1; D not certain. V was cut by 4 bases and J by 6 bases, with 13 bases left in between. The CDR3 extends over 14 amino acids. Germline V gene data show CDR1 as SNHLY and CDR2 as FYNNEI. As DNA, the CDR3 is TGTGCCAGCAGTGTTGAGACTCTAACCAATGAGCAGTTCTTC. As protein: CASSVETLTNEQFF.

This clone is large in the sample. The chain combines TRBV7-9 with TRBJ1-3; D perhaps matches TRBD1 (6 bases). The V end was cut by 1 base, the J end by 2 bases, with 12 bases between. The length of the CDR3 is 16 residues. The germline V gene has CDR1 SEHNR and CDR2 FQNEAQ (reference sequence). The CDR3, as DNA: TGTGCCAGCAGCTTAGAACAGGGATCCGCTGGAAACACCATATATTTT. This codes for CASSLEQGSAGNTIYF.

The chain couples TRBV2 to TRBJ1-4; TRBD1 matches at 10 bases. The CDR3 is 14 residues long. CDR1 SNHLY and CDR2 FYNNEI come from the germline V gene. Trimming cost V 5 bases and J 6 bases; bases outside gene matches: 3. The CDR3 protein is CASSLDRGYEKLFF. Here the CDR3 DNA reads TGTGCCAGCAGTCTGGACAGGGGGTATGAAAAACTGTTTTTT.

This clone has a handful of counts. This sequence joins TRBV6-5 and TRBJ1-1; D perhaps matches TRBD1 (6 bases). V dropped 2 bases and J dropped 5 bases, with 15 bases sitting between them. This CDR3 has 15 residues. The V gene's germline CDR1 is MNHEY and CDR2 SVGAGI. This chain's CDR3 is CASSYLQGLRTEAFF. CDR3 nucleotide sequence: TGTGCCAGCAGTTACCTACAGGGTTTAAGAACTGAAGCTTTCTTT.

CDR3 sequence: CASSLNGATSYNEQFF. CDR3 DNA: TGTGCCAGCAGTCTTAACGGAGCCACTTCCTACAATGAGCAGTTCTTC. The chain is built from TRBV7-3 and TRBJ2-1; D not certain. Per the germline V gene, CDR1 is SGHTA and CDR2 is FQGTGA. The V and J ends lost 6 bases and 1 base respectively, with 16 bases between them. The CDR3 totals 16 residues.

This clone has a single count. V is TRBV5-4 and J is TRBJ1-1; a weak D match, TRBD1 (5 bases). Germline V lookup: CDR1 SGHNT, CDR2 YYREEE (reference sequence). The CDR3 has 16 amino acids. V lost 4 bases and J 0 bases, leaving 16 bases between the germline ends. CDR3 in amino acids: CASSPRVGVMNTEAFF. For the CDR3, the DNA is TGTGCCAGCAGCCCTCGGGTGGGGGTAATGAACACTGAAGCTTTCTTT.

The chain recombines TRBV3-1 (or the pseudogene TRBV3-2) with TRBJ2-5; 9 bases match TRBD2. This CDR3 is built from 16 residues. J gave up 5 bases and V 1 base, and 8 bases lay outside the gene matches. CDR1 and CDR2 from the germline V gene are LGHDT and YNNKEL (reference sequence). CDR3 sequence (DNA): TGTGCCAGCAGCCAAGGGCCAGCGGGGGGCTGGGAGACCCAGTACTTC. This gives the protein CASSQGPAGGWETQYF.

The CDR3 coding sequence is TGTGCCAGCAGCTCCCTCCGCGGTTTCAGCTACGAGCAGTACTTC. Its protein product is CASSSLRGFSYEQYF. The chain has TRBV5-6 and TRBJ2-7; D gene unclear. V gave up 3 bases and J gave up 3 bases, with 16 bases separating them. The CDR3 consists of 15 residues. Germline V lookup: CDR1 SGHDT, CDR2 YYEEEE.

This clone was observed once. The chain carries TRBV7-2 and TRBJ2-1, with 9 bases lining up with TRBD1. V dropped 5 bases and J dropped 8; count of bases not matched to a gene: 10. Germline V lookup: CDR1 SGHTA, CDR2 FQGNSA. The CDR3 is 15 residues long. In DNA, the CDR3 is TGTGCCAGCAGCCCGACCGGGACAGGGAACCATGAGCAGTTCTTC. It specifies CASSPTGTGNHEQFF.

This clone has just a few counts. The chain is built from TRBV5-1 and TRBJ1-1; 9 nucleotides agree with TRBD1. CDR1 SGHRS and CDR2 YFSETQ come from the germline V gene. Germline trimming cut 7 bases from V and 1 base from J; bases unmatched to any gene: 5. The CDR3 is made up of 14 amino acids. CDR3 sequence: CASGLTGGNTEAFF. DNA for the CDR3: TGCGCCAGCGGATTGACAGGGGGGAACACTGAAGCTTTCTTT.

This chain joins TRBV5-6 and TRBJ1-2; 7 nucleotides line up with TRBD1. The J segment lost 4 bases and the V segment lost 2 bases, leaving 14 bases of the junction unmatched. Per germline, CDR1 SGHDT and CDR2 YYEEEE. There are 17 residues in the CDR3. The CDR3 is CASSLRGGTPTTYGYTF. The CDR3 DNA sequence: TGTGCCAGCAGCTTAAGAGGGGGCACACCGACCACCTATGGCTACACCTTC.

This chain uses TRBV18 with TRBJ1-5, with D tentatively TRBD1 (5 bases). The CDR3 runs 14 residues. Germline V gives CDR1 KGHSH, CDR2 LQKENI. Deletions cut 2 bases from V and 5 bases from J, with 10 bases between. CDR3 region: CASSPGGVDQPQHF. The CDR3 DNA reads TGTGCCAGCTCACCAGGAGGGGTGGATCAGCCCCAGCATTTT.

The chain links TRBV3-1 (or the pseudogene TRBV3-2) to TRBJ1-2; TRBD1 matches at 8 bases. This CDR3 contains 14 residues. V dropped 1 base and J dropped 4; count of bases not matched to a gene: 2. Germline V gene data show CDR1 as LGHDT and CDR2 as YNNKEL (reference sequence). Here the CDR3 reads CASSQADRGYGYTF. The DNA for the CDR3 is TGTGCCAGCAGCCAAGCCGACAGGGGCTATGGCTACACCTTC.

Only a few counts were recorded for this clone. V and J are TRBV9 and TRBJ2-2, with 7 bases fitting TRBD1. Germline CDR1 and CDR2: SGDLS and YYNGEE. The length of the CDR3 is 18 residues. V was clipped by 0 bases and J by 0 bases; unmatched bases: 8. This CDR3 reads CASSVEGTAYPNTGELFF. The CDR3 nucleotides read TGTGCCAGCAGCGTAGAGGGGACAGCCTACCCGAACACCGGGGAGCTGTTTTTT.

V and J are TRBV19 and TRBJ2-7; D not certain. Per germline, CDR1 LNHDA and CDR2 SQIVND (reference sequence). Trimming removed 1 base from V and 6 bases from J, with 7 bases in between. This CDR3 is built from 12 residues. The CDR3 DNA reads TGTGCCAGTAGTATAGCAGGTAGCGAGCAGTACTTC. As protein: CASSIAGSEQYF.

This clone was found a few times. The chain recombines TRBV18 with TRBJ2-1, with D perhaps TRBD1 (5 bases). Germline values: CDR1 KGHSH, CDR2 LQKENI. V gave up 5 bases and J gave up 5 bases, with 13 bases separating them. The CDR3 runs 14 residues. CDR3 region: CASSYQGPNNEQFF. The CDR3 DNA is TGTGCCAGCTCATACCAGGGCCCAAACAATGAGCAGTTCTTC.

This chain joins TRBV19 and TRBJ2-3; perhaps TRBD2 as D (5 bases). Germline assignment: CDR1 LNHDA and CDR2 SQIVND (reference sequence). This CDR3 contains 18 residues. V dropped 1 base and J dropped 2 bases, with 19 bases sitting between them. The CDR3 here is CASSIGAVSFLSTDTQYF. Written as DNA, the CDR3 is TGTGCCAGTAGTATAGGAGCGGTGTCATTCTTATCCACAGATACGCAGTATTTT.

The chain carries TRBV3-1 (or the pseudogene TRBV3-2) and TRBJ2-1, with 8 bases that match TRBD1. Germline V gives CDR1 LGHDT, CDR2 YNNKEL (reference sequence). Trimming at V came to 4 bases and at J to 5 bases, leaving 7 bases not matched to a gene. The CDR3 covers 15 residues. DNA of the CDR3: TGTGCCAGCAGCCTCCCAGGGGGCGCGGACAATGAGCAGTTCTTC. This encodes CASSLPGGADNEQFF.

The count of this clone is one. The CDR3 here is CAGRIDREANYGYTF. In DNA, the CDR3 is TGTGCCGGGAGAATCGACAGGGAAGCTAACTATGGCTACACCTTC. The gene calls are TRBV6-5 and TRBJ1-2; 7 bases map to TRBD1. The germline V gene encodes CDR1 MNHEY and CDR2 SVGAGI. The CDR3 covers 15 residues. J was trimmed by 0 bases and V by 11 bases; bases with no gene match: 12.

The gene calls are TRBV19 and TRBJ2-1; 8 nucleotides align to TRBD2. The germline CDR1 and CDR2 sequences are LNHDA and SQIVND (reference sequence). V lost 10 bases and J lost 9; bases outside the gene matches: 14. The CDR3 covers 14 residues. CDR3 amino acids: CATRGAGGPSEQFF. The CDR3 DNA is TGTGCCACCAGGGGCGCGGGGGGCCCTAGTGAGCAGTTCTTC.

The chain has TRBV5-8 and TRBJ2-5; a weak D match, TRBD1 (5 bases). The CDR3 is made up of 14 amino acids. The V end lost 2 bases, the J end lost 5 bases, and 13 bases lay between the germline ends. Germline V lookup: CDR1 SGHTS, CDR2 YDEGEE. The CDR3 DNA follows: TGTGCCAGCAGCTTCCAATCTGGGGCGGAGACCCAGTACTTC. This codes for CASSFQSGAETQYF.

Only one count was recorded for this clone. This sequence joins TRBV12-3 or TRBV12-4 and TRBJ2-5, with D possibly TRBD1 on 5 matching bases. The CDR3 has 13 amino acids. Trimming removed 2 bases at V and 5 bases at J, with 9 bases between. CDR3 sequence reads: CASSLRQRETQYF. The CDR3 DNA follows: TGTGCCAGCAGTTTACGACAGAGGGAGACCCAGTACTTC.

J is TRBJ1-5 and V is TRBV19, with D possibly matching TRBD1 (5 bases). Trimming left V 3 bases short and J 3 bases short, with 18 bases between. Germline CDR1 LNHDA, CDR2 SQIVND (reference sequence). This CDR3 is built from 17 residues. CDR3 DNA: TGTGCCAGTAGTATGGGCTCAGGGAGGGTGAACAATCAGCCCCAGCATTTT. As protein: CASSMGSGRVNNQPQHF. The full variable domain, in which reference TRBV19 and TRBJ1-5 provide the parts outside the CDR3, is DGGITQSPKYLFRKEGQNVTLSCEQNLNHDAMYWYRQDPGQGLRLIYYSQIVNDFQKGDIAEGYSVSREKKESFPLTVTSAQKNPTAFYLCASSMGSGRVNNQPQHFGDGTRLSIL.

The chain employs TRBV27 and TRBJ1-1; 7 positions agree with TRBD1. The CDR3 consists of 17 residues. Germline loops: CDR1 MNHEY, CDR2 SMNVEV (reference sequence). J lost 7 bases, V lost 7 bases, and 21 bases had no gene match. CDR3 amino acids: CASTSWRAGQPPGEAFF. The DNA for the CDR3 is TGTGCCAGCACATCTTGGAGGGCGGGACAGCCACCCGGTGAAGCTTTCTTT.

This clone has just a few counts. This sequence joins TRBV19 and TRBJ2-1; D remains ambiguous. The germline gives CDR1 LNHDA, CDR2 SQIVND (reference sequence). The V end lost 9 bases, the J end lost 9 bases, and 12 bases lay between the germline ends. The CDR3 contains 11 residues. The CDR3 nucleotides are TGTGCCAGCCGAGTGGGCTTTGAGCAGTTCTTC. Residues: CASRVGFEQFF.

The V gene is TRBV19, the J gene TRBJ1-1; tentatively, D is TRBD1 (6 bases). The CDR3 has 13 amino acids. The V end lost 1 base, the J end lost 6 bases, and 9 bases lay between the germline ends. Per germline, CDR1 LNHDA and CDR2 SQIVND (reference sequence). CDR3 sequence: CASSIASGAEAFF. DNA for the CDR3: TGTGCCAGTAGTATAGCCTCAGGGGCTGAAGCTTTCTTT. The variable domain in full, completed from reference TRBV19 and TRBJ1-1, reads DGGITQSPKYLFRKEGQNVTLSCEQNLNHDAMYWYRQDPGQGLRLIYYSQIVNDFQKGDIAEGYSVSREKKESFPLTVTSAQKNPTAFYLCASSIASGAEAFFGQGTRLTVV.

This sequence joins TRBV4-1 and TRBJ2-7; TRBD1 matches 7 bases. The CDR3 length is 13 residues. In germline, CDR1 is MGHRA, CDR2 YSYEKL. After removal of 3 bases from V and 6 bases from J, the junction contained 5 bases not matched to a gene. CDR3 protein: CASSHPGTAEQYF. The CDR3 DNA sequence: TGCGCCAGCAGCCACCCCGGGACAGCCGAGCAGTACTTC.

The chain employs TRBV7-2 and TRBJ1-6; 12 bases align to TRBD1. This CDR3 contains 19 residues. V dropped 1 base and J dropped 11; count of bases not matched to a gene: 15. Germline loops: CDR1 SGHTA, CDR2 FQGNSA. CDR3 region: CASSLGFFRDRGLEAPLHF. The DNA of the CDR3 is TGTGCCAGCAGCTTAGGTTTTTTCAGGGACAGGGGGCTGGAGGCACCCCTCCACTTT.

The chain joins TRBV6-9 to TRBJ1-6; the D is unclear. Germline CDR1 reads MNHGY; CDR2 reads SVAAGI. The germline V and J ends were trimmed by 10 bases and 10 bases, with 14 bases remaining between them. CDR3 length equals 12 residues. This chain's CDR3 is CATPPGPSPLHF. CDR3 nucleotides: TGTGCCACCCCCCCTGGACCCTCACCCCTCCACTTT.

V usage is TRBV24-1 and J usage is TRBJ2-1, with D hard to call. Trimming took off 5 bases at V and 7 bases at J, with 5 bases between the two ends. The germline CDR1 and CDR2 sequences are KGHDR and SFDVKD. The CDR3 length is 11 residues. This chain's CDR3 is CATSARNEQFF. CDR3 DNA: TGTGCCACCAGTGCTCGGAATGAGCAGTTCTTC.